The sequence of this T cell receptor beta chain was determined in a study of T-cell reconstitution after alpha-beta-depleted transplantation in children. The TCRbeta library was prepared with unique molecular identifiers. TCRdb reprocessed the PCR reads via MiXCR and lists one record per CDR3 protein. The sample lists around 380,000 distinct CDR3 sequences; roughly a tenth were seen once. This clonotype was counted only a few times. CDR1 SGHTA and CDR2 FQGNSA come from the germline V gene. CDR3 length: 14 residues. Between the trimmed V and J ends, which lost 0 bases and 8 bases, there was a span of 11 bases.

Sequencing was performed on PBMCs from the stem cell graft donor, taken from the stem cell graft. The gene calls are TRBV7-2 and TRBJ1-5; maybe TRBD1 (6 bases). This receptor was taken from a human donor who donated a stem cell graft to a child with acute myeloid leukemia. CDR3 DNA sequence: TGTGCCAGCAGCTTAGCAGGGGGTCAAGAGCCCCAGCATTTT. It encodes CASSLAGGQEPQHF.